The 10 T cell receptor beta chains given below trace back to one sample, sequenced in a study of blood T cell repertoires in COVID-19. TCRdb keeps only in-frame clones here, not all; method: immunoSEQ multiplex PCR. The data hold roughly 400,000 clones, with around 87% observed a single time. The source material was peripheral blood. The receptor set was obtained from a woman aged 60-75 years with COVID-19, enrolled during active disease.

This sequence joins TRBV11-2 and TRBJ1-4; possible D gene TRBD1, 6 bases. Trimming stripped 3 bases from V and 14 bases from J, with 16 bases between. This CDR3 contains 13 residues. Germline-derived CDR1 and CDR2 are SGHAT and FQNNGV. The CDR3 sequence is CASSFQPRGGLFF. The CDR3, as DNA: TGTGCCAGCAGCTTTCAGCCTAGGGGGGGCCTGTTTTTT.

This clone turned up a few times. The chain is built from TRBV5-1 and TRBJ2-7, with 9 positions matching TRBD1. The CDR3 length is 15 residues. CDR1 is SGHRS, CDR2 YFSETQ, per germline. The junction had 9 bases not matched to a gene; V was cut back by 4 bases and J by 4 bases. CDR3 coding DNA: TGCGCCAGCAGCCTTCCCGGGACAGGGCTTTACGAGCAGTACTTC. Translation gives CASSLPGTGLYEQYF. The full variable domain, rest sourced from reference TRBV5-1 and TRBJ2-7, is KAGVTQTPRYLIKTRGQQVTLSCSPISGHRSVSWYQQTPGQGLQFLFEYFSETQRNKGNFPGRFSGRQFSNSRSEMNVSTLELGDSALYLCASSLPGTGLYEQYFGPGTRLTVT.

The chain couples TRBV11-2 to TRBJ1-1; TRBD1 matches at 8 bases. V was pared by 6 bases and J by 0 bases, with 9 bases of the junction left unmatched. From germline, CDR1 is SGHAT and CDR2 FQNNGV. CDR3 length: 16 residues. Here the CDR3 reads CASRSRTGTMNTEAFF. Here the CDR3 DNA reads TGTGCCAGCAGGTCCCGGACAGGGACCATGAACACTGAAGCTTTCTTT.

DNA for the CDR3: TGCGCCAGCAGGCCACTAGCGGGGGGACGGCTTAGCACAGATACGCAGTATTTT. Encoded protein: CASRPLAGGRLSTDTQYF. The gene calls are TRBV4-1 and TRBJ2-3, with 12 bases fitting TRBD2. Germline-derived CDR1 and CDR2 are MGHRA and YSYEKL. The CDR3 has 18 amino acids. Trimming took 6 bases from V and 0 from J; bases not matched to a gene: 10.

The chain is built from TRBV5-1 and TRBJ2-2; TRBD2 agrees at 11 bases. Germline V gene lookup returns CDR1 SGHRS and CDR2 YFSETQ. The J segment lost 3 bases and the V segment lost 3 bases, leaving 7 bases of the junction unmatched. This CDR3 region has 17 residues. CDR3 residues: CASSSSSGGSYTGELFF. For the CDR3, the DNA is TGCGCCAGCAGCTCTTCTAGCGGGGGGAGCTACACCGGGGAGCTGTTTTTT.

The gene calls are TRBV5-1 and TRBJ2-7; 7 nucleotides match TRBD1. This CDR3 contains 14 residues. The V gene's germline CDR1 is SGHRS and CDR2 YFSETQ. The V gene end was trimmed by 4 bases and the J gene end by 2 bases; junction bases not matched to a gene: 6. CDR3 DNA sequence: TGCGCCAGCAGCCTTAGGACAGGACCCTACGAGCAGTACTTC. Amino acid sequence: CASSLRTGPYEQYF.

For the CDR3, the DNA is TGCGCCAGCAGCTTGTTGGCGGGGGGCAACAATGAGCAGTTCTTC. This translates into CASSLLAGGNNEQFF. V usage is TRBV5-1 and J usage is TRBJ2-1; 8 bases agree with TRBD2. Germline loops: CDR1 SGHRS, CDR2 YFSETQ. The J segment lost 5 bases and the V segment lost 1 base, leaving 5 bases of the junction unmatched. CDR3 length: 15 residues.

The V and J genes are TRBV11-2 and TRBJ2-7, with D maybe TRBD1 (6 bases). The V and J ends lost 4 bases and 2 bases respectively, with 9 bases between them. This CDR3 region has 13 residues. The germline gives CDR1 SGHAT, CDR2 FQNNGV. This chain's CDR3 is CASSSSGAYEQYF. The CDR3 coding sequence is TGTGCCAGCAGCTCATCAGGGGCCTACGAGCAGTACTTC.

The V gene is TRBV28, the J gene TRBJ1-5; the match to TRBD1 covers 7 bases. The CDR3 is 17 amino acids. Trimming at V came to 6 bases and at J to 1 base, leaving 12 bases not matched to a gene. The germline V gene has CDR1 MDHEN and CDR2 SYDVKM. In nucleotides, the CDR3 is TGTGCCAGCAGGCGGAACCCGACAGGGTCCAGCAATCAGCCCCAGCATTTT. Translated, it gives CASRRNPTGSSNQPQHF.

The J gene is TRBJ1-1, the V gene TRBV25-1; 8 bases are a match to TRBD1. CDR1 and CDR2 from the germline V gene are MGHDK and SYGVNS. The CDR3 is 14 amino acids. The junction had 5 bases not matched to a gene; V was cut back by 4 bases and J by 4 bases. The CDR3 DNA reads TGTGCCAGCAGTGGGACAGGGCCGGTCACTGAAGCTTTCTTT. This codes for CASSGTGPVTEAFF.